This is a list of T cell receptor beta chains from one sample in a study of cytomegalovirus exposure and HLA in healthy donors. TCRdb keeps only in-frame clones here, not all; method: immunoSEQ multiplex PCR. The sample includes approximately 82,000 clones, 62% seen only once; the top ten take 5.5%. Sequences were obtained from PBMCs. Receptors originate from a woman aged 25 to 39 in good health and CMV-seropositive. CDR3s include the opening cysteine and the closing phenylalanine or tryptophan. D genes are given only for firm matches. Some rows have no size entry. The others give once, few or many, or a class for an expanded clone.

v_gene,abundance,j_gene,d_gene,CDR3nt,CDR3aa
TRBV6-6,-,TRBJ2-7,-,TGTGCCAGCGGGTACAGGGTAGGAGAGCAGTACTTC,CASGYRVGEQYF
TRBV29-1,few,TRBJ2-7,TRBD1,TGCAGCGTTGATGGACAGGGGGCTCGCGAGCAGTACTTC,CSVDGQGAREQYF
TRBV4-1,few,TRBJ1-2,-,TGCGCCAGCAGCCAAGATGACGGCACCGCGGCCGGGGGTGACTATGGCTACACCTTC,CASSQDDGTAAGGDYGYTF
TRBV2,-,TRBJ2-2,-,TGTGCCAGCAGTCCCGGAGGGGGGGTCGCGAACACCGGGGAGCTGTTTTTT,CASSPGGGVANTGELFF
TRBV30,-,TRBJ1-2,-,TGTGCCTGGACACAACAACCGAGCTACACCTTC,CAWTQQPSYTF
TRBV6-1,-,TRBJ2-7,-,TGTGCCAGCAGCGAAACAGGGTACTCCGAGCAGTACTTC,CASSETGYSEQYF
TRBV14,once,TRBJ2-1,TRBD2,TGTGCCAGCAGCGGCGAAGCGGGGGGGTCCTACAATGAGCAGTTCTTC,CASSGEAGGSYNEQFF
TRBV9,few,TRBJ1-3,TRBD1,TGTGCCAGCAGCCAGACAGGGCAAGGAAACACCATATATTTT,CASSQTGQGNTIYF
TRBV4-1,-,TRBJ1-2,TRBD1,TGCGCCAGCAGCCAAACCGGGACAGACATTTATGGCTACACCTTC,CASSQTGTDIYGYTF
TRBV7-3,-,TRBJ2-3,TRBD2,TGTGCCAGCAGCGTCCAACGGGGCGGGGGAACAGATACGCAGTATTTT,CASSVQRGGGTDTQYF
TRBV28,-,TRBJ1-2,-,TGTGCCAGCAGTCAGGGGCAGATGGTCTATGGCTACACCTTC,CASSQGQMVYGYTF
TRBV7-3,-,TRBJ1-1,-,TGTGCCAGCAGCGCCGGTCGTAGGGGTTCGGAGACTGAAGCTTTCTTT,CASSAGRRGSETEAFF
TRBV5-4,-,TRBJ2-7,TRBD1,TGTGCCACCACGACGGGGACAGGGGGTTACGAGCAGTACTTC,CATTTGTGGYEQYF
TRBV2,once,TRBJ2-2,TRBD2,TGTGCCAGCAGGGCTTCTAGCGGGGGGACCGGGGAGCTGTTTTTT,CASRASSGGTGELFF
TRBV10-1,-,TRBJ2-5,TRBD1,TGCGCCAGCAGAATACTCCCGGGACAGGGCTTTCCGGCAGAGACCCAGTACTTC,CASRILPGQGFPAETQYF
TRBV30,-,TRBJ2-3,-,TGTGCCTGGAGGGCCGGACTTGTTCTAAGCACAGATACGCAGTATTTT,CAWRAGLVLSTDTQYF
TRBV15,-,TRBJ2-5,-,TGTGCCACCAGCAGAGATGGAACCGGGACATTCCAAGAGACCCAGTACTTC,CATSRDGTGTFQETQYF
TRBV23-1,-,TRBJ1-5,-,TGCGCCAGCAGTCAATCCCCAGGGTGCGGCAATCAGCCCCAGCATTTT,CASSQSPGCGNQPQHF
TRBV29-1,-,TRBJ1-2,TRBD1,TGCAGCGCCCACCGGGACAGGGAAGTTGCTGGCTACACCTTC,CSAHRDREVAGYTF
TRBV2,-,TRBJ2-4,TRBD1,TGTGCCAGCCGGGACAGGGGGCGGCTGGTTCAGTACTTC,CASRDRGRLVQYF
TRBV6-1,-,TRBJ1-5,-,TGTGCCAGCAGAAAAGGACAGCGCAAGGAGCCCCAGCATTTT,CASRKGQRKEPQHF
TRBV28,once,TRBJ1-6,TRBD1,TGTGCCAGCGGCTTTGGACAGGGGCATTCACCCCTCCACTTT,CASGFGQGHSPLHF
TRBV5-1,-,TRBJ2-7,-,TGCGCCAGCAGCTTGGGGACGGCAGGGAGGTACGAGCAGTACTTC,CASSLGTAGRYEQYF
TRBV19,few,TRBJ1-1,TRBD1,TGTGCCAGTAGTCCGGAACAGGGGACCCTAAACACTGAAGCTTTCTTT,CASSPEQGTLNTEAFF
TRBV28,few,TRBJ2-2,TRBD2,TGTGCCAGCAGTTTATACGGGGGGGGGAGAACCGGGGAGCTGTTTTTT,CASSLYGGGRTGELFF
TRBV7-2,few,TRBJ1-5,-,TGTGCCAGCAGCTTCACAGGAGACAATCAGCCCCAGCATTTT,CASSFTGDNQPQHF
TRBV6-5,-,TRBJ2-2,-,TGTGCCAGCAGTTACTCAACCGGGAACACCGGGGAGCTGTTTTTT,CASSYSTGNTGELFF
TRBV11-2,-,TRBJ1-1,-,TGTGCCAGCAGGGGAGGCCTCACTGAAGCTTTCTTT,CASRGGLTEAFF
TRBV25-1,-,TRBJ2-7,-,TGTGCCAGCAGTGAAAGGGGGTATACCACCTGGCAGTACTTC,CASSERGYTTWQYF
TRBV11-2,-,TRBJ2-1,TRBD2,TGTGCCAGCAGCCAAGTAGCGGGGGGGCCCAGGTACAATGAGCAGTTCTTC,CASSQVAGGPRYNEQFF
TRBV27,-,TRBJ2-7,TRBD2,TGTGCCATGGCCGGGACTAGCGGGCCCTACGAGCAGTACTTC,CAMAGTSGPYEQYF
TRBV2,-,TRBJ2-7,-,TGTGCCAGCAAGGGGTTCCACGAGCAGTACTTC,CASKGFHEQYF
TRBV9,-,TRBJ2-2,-,TGTGCCAGCAGCGTAGCTACGGGGACGGGGGCCGGGGAGCTGTTTTTT,CASSVATGTGAGELFF
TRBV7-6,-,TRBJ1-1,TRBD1,TGTGCCAGCAGACGGGGACAGGGGACGAACACTGAAGCTTTCTTT,CASRRGQGTNTEAFF
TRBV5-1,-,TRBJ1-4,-,TGCGCCAGCAGCCTTAACGGACAGCCAACTAATGAAAAACTGTTTTTT,CASSLNGQPTNEKLFF
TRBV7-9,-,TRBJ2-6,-,TGTGCCAGCAGCCCGGTAGTCTCTGGGGCCAACGTCCTGACTTTC,CASSPVVSGANVLTF
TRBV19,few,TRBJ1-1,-,TGTGCCAGTAGTATGGTTGGAGCGGGGCGAATGGGGAACACTGAAGCTTTCTTT,CASSMVGAGRMGNTEAFF
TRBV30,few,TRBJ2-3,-,TGTGCCTGGAGTTATAAGACGGGTAGCACAGATACGCAGTATTTT,CAWSYKTGSTDTQYF
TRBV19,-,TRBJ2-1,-,TGTGCCAGTAGTATAGTTACAGGGAATGAGCAGTTCTTC,CASSIVTGNEQFF
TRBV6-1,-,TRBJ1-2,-,TGTGCCAGCAGTGACCCGGGGGTACGAGGCTACACCTTC,CASSDPGVRGYTF
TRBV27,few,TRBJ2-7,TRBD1,TGTGCCAGCAGTTTTCCTGGGACAGGGAACGAGCAGTACTTC,CASSFPGTGNEQYF
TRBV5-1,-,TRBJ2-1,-,TGCGCCAGCAGCTTGGAAGGTCGAATTAGCGATGAGCAGTTCTTC,CASSLEGRISDEQFF
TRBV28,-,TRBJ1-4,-,TGTGCCAGCTCAGGGAAACGGGAAAAACTGTTTTTT,CASSGKREKLFF
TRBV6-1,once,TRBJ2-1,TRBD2,TGTGCCAGTTCACAGGCCGCGGGGGTAAATGAGCAGTTCTTC,CASSQAAGVNEQFF
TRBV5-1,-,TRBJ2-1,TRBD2,TGCGCCAGCAGCTCTTCCGGGACTAACAAGCAGTTCTTC,CASSSSGTNKQFF
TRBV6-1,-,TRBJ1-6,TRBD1,TGTGCCAGCACAAGACAGGGTGATTCACCCCTCCACTTT,CASTRQGDSPLHF
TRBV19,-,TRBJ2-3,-,TGTGCCAGTAGCACCGCCCGACGGACTAGCACAGATACGCAGTATTTT,CASSTARRTSTDTQYF
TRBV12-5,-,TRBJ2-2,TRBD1,TGTGCTAGTGTCGCGGACAGGGTATTATCCGGGGAGCTGTTTTTT,CASVADRVLSGELFF
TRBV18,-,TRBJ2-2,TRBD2,TGTGCCAGCTCACCCCTAGCGGAGGGAACCGGGGAGCTGTTTTTT,CASSPLAEGTGELFF
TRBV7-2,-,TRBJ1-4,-,TGTGCCAGCGGCTTAGTTGGCGGCTCAACTAATGAAAAACTGTTTTTT,CASGLVGGSTNEKLFF
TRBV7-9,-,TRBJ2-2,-,TGTGCCAGCAGCTTGGTTGAGGGCACCGGGGAGCTGTTTTTT,CASSLVEGTGELFF
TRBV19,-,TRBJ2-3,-,TGTGCCAGTAGACTACCCCCCCCCACAGGGTGTGGGCAGTATTTT,CASRLPPPTGCGQYF
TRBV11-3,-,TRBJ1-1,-,TGTGCCAGCAGCCCAGCACGGACAGCTATTCTCACTGAAGCTTTCTTT,CASSPARTAILTEAFF
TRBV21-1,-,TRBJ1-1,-,TGTGCCAGCAGCAAACCGGGACAGGGCGATTCATGTCCACCGAACACTGAAGCTTTCTTT,CASSKPGQGDSCPPNTEAFF
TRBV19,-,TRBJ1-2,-,TGTGCCAGTAGTATCGGGAGGGGTGAAGGCTACACCTTC,CASSIGRGEGYTF